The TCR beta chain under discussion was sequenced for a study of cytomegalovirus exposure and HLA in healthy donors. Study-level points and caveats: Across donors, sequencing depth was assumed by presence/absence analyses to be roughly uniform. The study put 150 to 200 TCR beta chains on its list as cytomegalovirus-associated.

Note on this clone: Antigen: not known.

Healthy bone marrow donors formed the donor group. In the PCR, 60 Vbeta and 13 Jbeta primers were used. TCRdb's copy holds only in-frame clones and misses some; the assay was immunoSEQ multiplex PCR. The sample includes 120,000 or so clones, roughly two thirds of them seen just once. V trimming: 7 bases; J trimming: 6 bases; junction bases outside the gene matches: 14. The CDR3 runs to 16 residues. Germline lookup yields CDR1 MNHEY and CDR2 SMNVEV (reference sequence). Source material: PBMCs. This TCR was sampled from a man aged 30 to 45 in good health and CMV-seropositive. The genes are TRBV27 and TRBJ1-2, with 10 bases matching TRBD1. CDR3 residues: CASTATPGQGQDGYTF. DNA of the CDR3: TGTGCCAGCACCGCGACTCCGGGACAGGGGCAGGATGGCTACACCTTC.